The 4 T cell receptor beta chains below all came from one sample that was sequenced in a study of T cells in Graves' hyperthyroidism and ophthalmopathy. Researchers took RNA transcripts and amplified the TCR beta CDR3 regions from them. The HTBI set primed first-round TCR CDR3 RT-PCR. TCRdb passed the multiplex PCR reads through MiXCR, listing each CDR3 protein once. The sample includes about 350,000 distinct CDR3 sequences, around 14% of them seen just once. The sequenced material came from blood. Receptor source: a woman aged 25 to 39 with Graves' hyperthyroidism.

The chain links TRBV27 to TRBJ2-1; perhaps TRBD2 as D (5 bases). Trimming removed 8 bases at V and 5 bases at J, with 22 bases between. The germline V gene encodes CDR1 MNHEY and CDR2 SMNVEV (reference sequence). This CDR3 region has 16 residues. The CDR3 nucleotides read TGTGCCAGCGTCCTCCGCGTGGGAGATCGGCACAATGAGCAGTTCTTC. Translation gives CASVLRVGDRHNEQFF.

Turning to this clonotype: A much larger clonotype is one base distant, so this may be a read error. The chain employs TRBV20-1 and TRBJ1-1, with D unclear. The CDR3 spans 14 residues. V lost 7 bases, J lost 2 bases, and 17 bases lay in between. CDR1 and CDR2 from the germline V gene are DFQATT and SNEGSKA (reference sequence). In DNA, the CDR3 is TGCAGTGGCTTCCCGCCGATTCACAACACTGAAGCTTTCTTT. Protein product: CSGFPPIHNTEAFF.

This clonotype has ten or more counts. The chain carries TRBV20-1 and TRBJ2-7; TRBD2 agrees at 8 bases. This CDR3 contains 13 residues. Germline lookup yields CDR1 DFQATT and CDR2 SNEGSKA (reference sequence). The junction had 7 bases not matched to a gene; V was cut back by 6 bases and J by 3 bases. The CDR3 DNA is TGCAGTGCCAAAAGCGGGAGTGGCTACGAGCAGTACTTC. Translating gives CSAKSGSGYEQYF.

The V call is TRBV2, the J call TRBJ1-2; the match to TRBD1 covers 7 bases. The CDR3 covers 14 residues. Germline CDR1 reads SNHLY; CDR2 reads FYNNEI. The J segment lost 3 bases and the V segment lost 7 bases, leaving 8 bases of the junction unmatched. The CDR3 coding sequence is TGTGCCAGCAAATTGACAGGGCCTCACTATGGCTACACCTTC. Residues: CASKLTGPHYGYTF.